One and the same sample provided the 25 T cell receptor beta chains below, sequenced in a study of T cells in Graves' hyperthyroidism and ophthalmopathy. RNA transcripts yielded amplified TCR beta CDR3 regions. An initial round of RT-PCR targeting the TCR CDR3 relied on the HTBI primer set. One entry per CDR3 protein, called by TCRdb with MiXCR from the multiplex PCR reads. This sample has some 350,000 distinct CDR3 sequences; roughly 25% occur once, and the top ten carry about 70%. Sequenced: blood. These receptors all come from a man aged 45-60 years with Graves' hyperthyroidism.

This clonotype turned up a few times. V is TRBV28 and J is TRBJ1-6; D is possibly TRBD1 (5 bases). This CDR3 is 14 amino acids long. The germline gives CDR1 MDHEN, CDR2 SYDVKM. The V end was cut by 6 bases, the J end by 7 bases, with 13 bases between. The CDR3 coding sequence is TGTGCCAGCAGAACCGGGACGGAGAATTCACCCCTCCACTTT. Amino acid sequence: CASRTGTENSPLHF.

The chain links TRBV7-9 to TRBJ2-7; D is uncertain. V dropped 0 bases and J dropped 7 bases, with 4 bases sitting between them. Germline CDR1 is SEHNR and CDR2 is FQNEAQ (reference sequence). The CDR3 has 11 residues. The CDR3 region is CASSLALEQYF. The CDR3 DNA is TGTGCCAGCAGCTTAGCTCTAGAGCAGTACTTC.

This clonotype has ten or more counts. The gene calls are TRBV11-2 and TRBJ2-3; a possible D gene is TRBD1 (5 bases). The germline V and J ends were trimmed by 1 base and 6 bases, with 14 bases remaining between them. This CDR3 is 15 amino acids long. Germline V gene lookup returns CDR1 SGHAT and CDR2 FQNNGV. CDR3 bases: TGTGCCAGCAGCTTAGGGGCTGCAGGGTCGGATACGCAGTATTTT. This codes for CASSLGAAGSDTQYF.

This clonotype was counted only a few times. The V gene is TRBV20-1, the J gene TRBJ2-7; 11 bases map to TRBD2. V was pared by 4 bases and J by 2 bases, with 1 base of the junction left unmatched. The CDR3 loop spans 13 amino acids. The V gene's germline CDR1 is DFQATT and CDR2 SNEGSKA (reference sequence). The CDR3 reads CSATLAGAYEQYF. The DNA for the CDR3 is TGCAGTGCTACACTAGCGGGAGCCTACGAGCAGTACTTC.

This clonotype was found a few times. No conserved phenylalanine or tryptophan ends this CDR3, so it is likely a read error. The J gene is TRBJ2-7, the V gene TRBV6-1; 7 positions match TRBD1. CDR3 length: 16 amino acids. V lost 6 bases to trimming and J lost 5 bases; unmatched junction nucleotides: 16. Germline CDR1 MNHNS, CDR2 SASEGT. The CDR3 sequence is CASSLSTGTVAHEQYL. In DNA form, the CDR3 reads TGTGCCAGCAGCCTCTCAACCGGGACAGTGGCCCACGAGCAGTACCTC.

This clonotype was picked up a small number of times. The chain employs TRBV30 and TRBJ1-6; 7 bases match TRBD1. J lost 4 bases, V lost 7 bases, and 13 bases had no gene match. The CDR3 extends over 16 amino acids. Looked up from germline, CDR1 is GTSNPN and CDR2 is SVGIG (reference sequence). The chain's CDR3 is CASTDRSKRYNSPLHF. CDR3 bases: TGTGCCTCCACGGACAGGTCGAAAAGATATAATTCACCCCTCCACTTT.

The rearrangement uses TRBV12-3 or TRBV12-4 and TRBJ2-5, with D perhaps assigned TRBD1 or TRBD2 (5 bases each). The length of the CDR3 is 13 residues. V shed 2 bases and J shed 5 bases, with 9 bases lying between them. The CDR3: CASSLFEGETQYF. The DNA of the CDR3 is TGTGCCAGCAGTTTATTTGAGGGGGAGACCCAGTACTTC.

The table lists this clonotype with many counts. The chain has TRBV28 and TRBJ2-7; 8 bases are shared with TRBD2. The junction had 2 bases not matched to a gene; V was cut back by 3 bases and J by 1 base. CDR3 length: 14 residues. Germline-derived CDR1 and CDR2 are MDHEN and SYDVKM. This CDR3 is CASSFERGSYEQYF. The CDR3 region has the DNA TGTGCCAGCAGTTTTGAGCGGGGGTCCTACGAGCAGTACTTC.

The V gene is TRBV6-1, the J gene TRBJ1-3; TRBD1 is a possible D gene (5 bases). CDR3 size: 17 residues. V was shortened by 0 bases and J by 4 bases, with 16 bases between the two germline ends. Germline CDR1 reads MNHNS; CDR2 reads SASEGT. In DNA, the CDR3 is TGTGCCAGCAGTGAAGCGCTCATAGGGGCGCAAGGAAACACCATATATTTT. This sequence encodes CASSEALIGAQGNTIYF.

The rearrangement uses TRBV5-1 and TRBJ2-3; D is uncertain. V was cut by 0 bases and J by 2 bases, with 7 bases left in between. CDR3 length: 14 amino acids. CDR1 and CDR2 from the germline V gene are SGHRS and YFSETQ. The CDR3 sequence is CASSLDTNTDTQYF. CDR3 coding DNA: TGCGCCAGCAGCTTGGACACCAACACAGATACGCAGTATTTT.

The gene calls are TRBV29-1 and TRBJ1-2; D call uncertain. Looked up from germline, CDR1 is SQVTM and CDR2 is ANQGSEA. V shed 7 bases and J shed 1 base, with 16 bases lying between them. CDR3 length: 14 residues. In DNA, the CDR3 is TGCAGCGCCTACAGTGGCCGGGGTAACTATGGCTACACCTTC. This encodes CSAYSGRGNYGYTF. Filled out from reference TRBV29-1 and TRBJ1-2, the complete variable domain reads SAVISQKPSRDICQRGTSLTIQCQVDSQVTMMFWYRQQPGQSLTLIATANQGSEATYESGFVIDKFPISRPNLTFSTLTVSNMSPEDSSIYLCSAYSGRGNYGYTFGSGTRLTVV.

This clonotype was counted a few times. The chain has TRBV29-1 and TRBJ2-5; D is unclear. V was clipped by 2 bases and J by 1 base, with 11 bases between them. Germline loops: CDR1 SQVTM, CDR2 ANQGSEA. The length of the CDR3 is 14 residues. As DNA, the CDR3 is TGCAGCGTTGAACTGCTTTGGGGCCAAGAGACCCAGTACTTC. Translation gives CSVELLWGQETQYF.

Only a few counts were recorded for this clonotype. This chain's CDR3 is CSVLGMGNEKLFF. CDR3 DNA: TGCAGCGTTCTCGGGATGGGGAATGAAAAACTGTTTTTT. The V gene is TRBV29-1, the J gene TRBJ1-4; D remains ambiguous. Between the trimmed V and J ends, which lost 5 bases and 5 bases, there was a span of 12 bases. This CDR3 region has 13 residues. Germline loops: CDR1 SQVTM, CDR2 ANQGSEA.

This chain uses TRBV19 with TRBJ2-3; TRBD2 aligns across 7 bases. Germline values: CDR1 LNHDA, CDR2 SQIVND (reference sequence). V was clipped by 7 bases and J by 1 base; unmatched bases: 2. This CDR3 is built from 13 residues. CDR3 bases: TGTGCCAGTATGGCGGGGGGCACAGATACGCAGTATTTT. It translates to CASMAGGTDTQYF. The entire variable domain, with the rest obtained from reference TRBV19 and TRBJ2-3, is as follows: DGGITQSPKYLFRKEGQNVTLSCEQNLNHDAMYWYRQDPGQGLRLIYYSQIVNDFQKGDIAEGYSVSREKKESFPLTVTSAQKNPTAFYLCASMAGGTDTQYFGPGTRLTVL.

The count of this clonotype is one. The rearrangement uses TRBV19 and TRBJ2-7; TRBD2 aligns across 7 bases. The CDR3 is 15 amino acids. The ends lost 2 bases at V and 0 bases at J; junction bases unmatched: 4. Germline loops: CDR1 LNHDA, CDR2 SQIVND (reference sequence). The CDR3 reads CASSIIAGGSYEQYF. The CDR3 coding sequence is TGTGCCAGTAGTATAATAGCGGGTGGCTCCTACGAGCAGTACTTC.

This clonotype was counted ten times or more. The V and J genes are TRBV2 and TRBJ2-1, with 8 bases lining up with TRBD2. V shed 8 bases, J shed 8 bases, and the junction held 11 bases outside the gene matches. Germline V lookup: CDR1 SNHLY, CDR2 FYNNEI. CDR3 length: 14 residues. Here the CDR3 DNA reads TGTGCCAGCTTTCGGGATAGCGGGATCGATGAGCAGTTCTTC. Translating it yields CASFRDSGIDEQFF.

The sample holds a few counts of this clonotype. The chain is built from TRBV4-2 and TRBJ2-7, with TRBD2 as a possible D gene (6 bases). Deletions cut 2 bases from V and 0 bases from J, with 8 bases between. The CDR3 is made up of 14 amino acids. Germline V gene sequence: CDR1 LGHNA, CDR2 YNFKEQ. The CDR3 spells CASSQSAGSYEQYF. The DNA for the CDR3 is TGTGCCAGCAGCCAATCAGCGGGCTCCTACGAGCAGTACTTC.

This chain uses TRBV11-3 with TRBJ2-7, with a weak D call TRBD2 (5 bases). Deletions cut 4 bases from V and 3 bases from J, with 16 bases between. This CDR3 is built from 15 residues. Germline V lookup: CDR1 SGHNT, CDR2 YENEEA. CDR3 region: CASSSVREPFYEQYF. The CDR3 DNA is TGTGCCAGCAGCTCCGTCCGGGAACCCTTCTACGAGCAGTACTTC.

The genes are TRBV6-1 and TRBJ1-2, with TRBD1 matching over 9 bases. This CDR3 comprises 14 residues. Germline loops: CDR1 MNHNS, CDR2 SASEGT. J lost 6 bases, V lost 2 bases, and 4 bases had no gene match. CDR3 protein: CASSENWTGDGYTF. The CDR3 nucleotides are TGTGCCAGCAGTGAAAATTGGACAGGGGATGGCTACACCTTC.

This clonotype was seen many times. The genes are TRBV7-3 and TRBJ2-7; the match to TRBD1 covers 10 bases. Germline assignment: CDR1 SGHTA and CDR2 FQGTGA. The CDR3 runs to 16 residues. With V trimmed by 5 bases and J by 0 bases, 7 bases remained unmatched. The CDR3 loop reads CASSLTRDRGSYEQYF. In DNA form, the CDR3 reads TGTGCCAGCAGCCTTACGAGGGACAGGGGCTCCTACGAGCAGTACTTC.

This clonotype was counted many times. J is TRBJ2-7 and V is TRBV6-1; D not certain. The V end was cut by 8 bases, the J end by 2 bases, with 10 bases between. The CDR3 loop spans 12 amino acids. The germline CDR1 and CDR2 sequences are MNHNS and SASEGT. This CDR3 reads CASRQKAYEQYF. DNA for the CDR3: TGTGCCAGCCGGCAGAAGGCCTACGAGCAGTACTTC.

DNA for the CDR3: TGTGCCAGCCATTTCTGGACAGGGATGGCAGATACGCAGTATTTT. Protein sequence: CASHFWTGMADTQYF. This sequence joins TRBV7-9 and TRBJ2-3; TRBD1 aligns across 8 bases. The CDR3 is made up of 15 amino acids. J gave up 4 bases and V 8 bases, and 11 bases lay outside the gene matches. From germline, CDR1 is SEHNR and CDR2 FQNEAQ (reference sequence).

This clonotype was found many times. The V and J genes are TRBV28 and TRBJ2-1; TRBD2 agrees at 14 bases. The CDR3 spans 18 residues. Germline CDR1 reads MDHEN; CDR2 reads SYDVKM. V was pared by 2 bases and J by 6 bases, with 9 bases of the junction left unmatched. The CDR3 DNA is TGTGCCAGCAGTTTACTCCGCCGACTAGCGGGAGGGTTCAATGAGCAGTTCTTC. Its translation is CASSLLRRLAGGFNEQFF.

The J gene is TRBJ2-7, the V gene TRBV9, with D maybe TRBD2 (6 bases). This CDR3 is built from 13 residues. Germline CDR1 is SGDLS and CDR2 is YYNGEE. V lost 3 bases, J lost 9 bases, and 16 bases lay in between. CDR3 protein: CASSGGMEGWQYF. The CDR3 DNA follows: TGTGCCAGCAGCGGCGGTATGGAGGGCTGGCAGTACTTC.

This clonotype came up many times. The V gene is TRBV7-9, the J gene TRBJ2-7, with 11 bases identical to TRBD2. CDR3 size: 15 residues. Germline trimming cut 4 bases from V and 3 bases from J; bases unmatched to any gene: 5. Germline V CDR1 and CDR2: SEHNR, FQNEAQ (reference sequence). The DNA for the CDR3 is TGTGCCAGCAGCTCACTAGCGGGAGTGATCTACGAGCAGTACTTC. This gives the protein CASSSLAGVIYEQYF.